The rows below give T cell receptor beta chains drawn from one sample of a study of spatial heterogeneity in lung cancer. TCRdb itself ran the 5' RACE reads through MiXCR, one entry per CDR3 protein. The table lists tens of thousands of distinct CDR3 sequences, under 9% of them singletons. Sample: PBMCs, taken at surgery. Receptors were obtained from a male donor with early-stage non-small cell lung cancer. Both conserved end residues are trimmed from each CDR3. The D gene is left open where the match is weak. Clone size is not always given. Where it is, it says once, few, many or a class for expanded clones.

>TRBV2|few|TRBJ2-5|TRBD2
ASSALLAGGQETQY
>TRBV19|few|TRBJ2-1|TRBD2
ASSIKTSGRTSSYNEQF
>TRBV7-2|NA|TRBJ2-1|TRBD1
ASSTDRGKVNEQF
>TRBV28|many|TRBJ2-7|NA
ASRRSYEQY
>TRBV7-2|many|TRBJ1-1|TRBD1
ASSKAGQGSMYTEAF
>TRBV12-3/TRBV12-4|many|TRBJ2-7|NA
ASSLGTASDEQY
>TRBV28|few|TRBJ1-2|NA
ASSLSNTAIYGYT
>TRBV12-3/TRBV12-4|many|TRBJ2-1|TRBD2
ASKVVAGANEQF
>TRBV21-1|many|TRBJ2-7|NA
ASSKGGRRPSEQY
>TRBV7-3|NA|TRBJ2-1|NA
ASSLYQRGEQF
>TRBV29-1|many|TRBJ1-1|NA
SVVWGRSAEAF
>TRBV12-3/TRBV12-4|many|TRBJ1-4|NA
ASSLYRDGEKLF
>TRBV7-2|many|TRBJ1-6|NA
ASSFEPGRNSPLH
>TRBV28|NA|TRBJ1-6|NA
ASSERQRPGSLH
>TRBV5-1|NA|TRBJ1-1|TRBD1
ASSLGQGAKNTEAF
>TRBV9|NA|TRBJ2-1|NA
ASSPHSSYNEQF
>TRBV29-1|NA|TRBJ2-3|NA
SVGAQTDTQY
>TRBV21-1|many|TRBJ1-1|NA
ASSKPGTEAF
>TRBV5-1|few|TRBJ2-1|TRBD2
ASSFGGLAGAYNEQF
>TRBV3-1|many|TRBJ2-7|TRBD2
ASSPHLAGGFGEQY
>TRBV5-1|NA|TRBJ2-6|NA
ASSVRPSGANVLT
>TRBV28|few|TRBJ1-4|TRBD1
ASSDATGVNEKLF
>TRBV15|NA|TRBJ2-2|TRBD2
ATSSISSGYTGELF
>TRBV12-3/TRBV12-4|NA|TRBJ2-5|NA
ASSFDGLGETQY
>TRBV4-3|NA|TRBJ2-3|TRBD2
ASSSLSSGGGNTDTQY
>TRBV3-1|few|TRBJ2-3|TRBD2
ASSQETGGPGDTQY
>TRBV11-1|many|TRBJ1-2|NA
ASSLMVGTHYGYT
>TRBV5-1|few|TRBJ2-5|NA
ASSLEGTETQY
>TRBV7-2|medium-sized|TRBJ2-7|NA
ASSLAPHSYEQY
>TRBV9|medium-sized|TRBJ2-7|NA
ASSVTDSYEQY
>TRBV7-2|NA|TRBJ2-5|NA
ASSWDFSNPETQY
>TRBV20-1|NA|TRBJ2-2|TRBD1
SARDARTGRTGELF
>TRBV18|NA|TRBJ2-1|NA
ASSPVGSSYNEQF
>TRBV5-5|NA|TRBJ1-2|TRBD1
ASSLVRGTGDGYT
>TRBV20-1|NA|TRBJ2-1|NA
SAVSQGNEQF
>TRBV7-3|NA|TRBJ2-3|TRBD2
ASSLTPGGTDTQY
>TRBV10-3|many|TRBJ2-3|TRBD1
AISPGQSTDTQY
>TRBV12-5|many|TRBJ1-5|TRBD1
ASGLTGGQPQH
>TRBV20-1|NA|TRBJ2-7|TRBD2
SVPRTSGMYEQY
>TRBV5-1|many|TRBJ1-6|TRBD1
ASSVGTGGGSPLH
>TRBV9|NA|TRBJ2-1|TRBD1
ASSFQEGDRAPLSYNEQF
>TRBV12-3/TRBV12-4|many|TRBJ1-5|NA
ASSSDNQPQH
>TRBV15|NA|TRBJ2-3|TRBD2
ATSREGGEDTQY
>TRBV12-3/TRBV12-4|many|TRBJ2-1|TRBD2
ASSLGTSGGARGEQF
>TRBV7-2|NA|TRBJ1-3|NA
ASSLDLSMSGNTIY
>TRBV7-2|many|TRBJ2-5|NA
ASRPAGESGRETQY
>TRBV3-1|many|TRBJ1-5|TRBD1
ASSLDRGQPQH
>TRBV5-1|NA|TRBJ2-3|TRBD1
ASSPKGAITDTQY
>TRBV6-5|NA|TRBJ2-3|TRBD2
ASRLAEYTDTQY
>TRBV5-1|few|TRBJ2-7|NA
ASSYGSGYEQY
>TRBV4-2|few|TRBJ2-7|NA
ASSPTEGQYEQY